This T cell receptor (beta chain) emerged from a study of blood T cell repertoires in COVID-19. Background on the study: The cDNA or gDNA used as material had been derived from T cells, B-cell-depleted T cells, or PBMCs.

A single count supports this clone. Seattle patients were enrolled during active infection and followed longitudinally. In the original analysis: Amplifying reference gene primers gave estimates of nucleated cell counts. The data were produced by immunoSEQ multiplex PCR, yet TCRdb's version contains in-frame clones alone and is incomplete. The V and J calls and clone size were taken over from that table, and D and trimming were inferred from the DNA. This sample has roughly 400,000 clones; around 87% occur once, and the top ten carry roughly 2%. Germline CDR1 is SGHDT and CDR2 is YYEEEE. The ends were cut back, 4 bases at V and 6 bases at J, with 13 bases in the middle. The CDR3 is made up of 13 amino acids.

This receptor was taken from a woman aged 60-70 years with COVID-19, enrolled during active disease. The chain carries TRBV5-6 and TRBJ1-2; D is perhaps TRBD1 (5 bases). Sequenced input: peripheral blood. This CDR3 is CASSLDSPNGYTF. The CDR3 nucleotides are TGTGCCAGCAGCCTTGACAGTCCCAATGGCTACACCTTC.